This T cell receptor (beta chain) was documented in a study of blood T cell repertoires in COVID-19 (dated by TCRdb to about 2020). Regarding the study in general: Samples covering the acute and convalescent phases of COVID-19 were provided by collaborators in the United States, Italy and Spain. The material from the prospective study consisted of cDNA or gDNA derived from T cells, B-cell-depleted T cells, or PBMCs. The dataset comprised deeply sampled blood TCRbeta repertoires from subjects exposed to, actively infected with, or recovered from COVID-19. The repertoires were released in a freely available public database meant as a resource for research on the immune response to SARS-CoV-2. Samples came from the ongoing ImmuneRACE study (first 160 participants) plus 1,254 subjects from 6 global collaborators. Nearly every sample came with metadata listing a de-identified subject ID, COVID-19 status, age in years and sex. HLA class I and class II types, where available, came from metadata supplied by the sample provider rather than from assay-based typing. The research as a whole found: How much clinical and demographic metadata was included differed by source and by participant, and the metadata was provided uncurated.

Sequences MRHNA (CDR1) and SNTAGT (CDR2) are obtained from the germline V gene. Germline trimming: 3 bases from V, 8 bases from J; junction bases outside gene matches: 8. The CDR3 sequence holds 15 residues, the cysteine and phenylalanine included. The only DNA kept is the CDR3, 45 bases in frame from the first base. As for this clone: Its cognate antigen has yet to be identified. Within one base of it there is no much larger clone, and no base qualities were kept.

Each collaborating institution followed its own protocols to collect whole blood in K2EDTA tubes. For TCRbeta analysis, collaborators shipped samples as frozen whole blood, isolated PBMCs, or DNA extracted from either of those sample types. The immunoSEQ Assay, a bias-controlled multiplex PCR, was used to amplify TCRbeta CDR3 regions from genomic DNA. Turning to the authors' computational methods: The number of nucleated cells in each sample was estimated from the amplification of reference gene primers within the assay. To quantify the absolute abundance of each unique TCRbeta CDR3 rearrangement, sequence reads were collapsed and filtered. For each sample, productive Simpson clonality was calculated by taking the square root of Simpson's diversity index across productive rearrangements. Sourced from immuneACCESS, this table was stored by TCRdb with only in-frame sequences that have V and J called. A share of the clones is absent; for the studies checked, an unresolved V gene accounts for under half, and the remainder has no known explanation. V and J calls and clone size are given by that table; D and trimming were obtained from the DNA. The sample yields about 68,000 clones; 89% were counted once. About 8.9% of the sample is held by the ten biggest clonotypes.

The source material was peripheral blood. Rearrangement joined TRBV6-4 to TRBJ2-1, with TRBD2 matching 9 junction bases. This TCR was recovered from a man between 45 and 60 years old with active COVID-19. The CDR3 reads CASSEAGTSLYEQFF. The DNA reads as follows: TGTGCCAGCAGTGAAGCCGGGACTAGCTTATATGAGCAGTTCTTC.